The 5 T cell receptor beta chains given below trace back to one sample, sequenced in a study of T cell responses to AZD1222 COVID-19 vaccine. TCRdb's copy holds only in-frame clones and misses some; the assay was immunoSEQ multiplex PCR. Counted here are 130,000 to 150,000 clones, roughly nine tenths occurring once; the ten biggest clones make up under 2%. Sequences were derived from peripheral blood, sampled 28 days after the second AZD1222 dose. The receptors originated from an adult who received the AZD1222 COVID-19 vaccine.

The chain links TRBV19 to TRBJ1-1; 7 nucleotides line up with TRBD1. V shed 6 bases, J shed 1 base, and the junction held 11 bases outside the gene matches. CDR1 is LNHDA, CDR2 SQIVND, per germline (reference sequence). The CDR3 covers 16 residues. The CDR3 sequence: CASRAKGQLRNTEAFF. Written as DNA, the CDR3 is TGTGCCAGTAGAGCGAAGGGACAGTTAAGGAACACTGAAGCTTTCTTT.

The chain links TRBV7-2 to TRBJ1-1, with TRBD1 matching over 8 bases. Germline CDR1 reads SGHTA; CDR2 reads FQGNSA. Trimming at V came to 2 bases and at J to 5 bases, leaving 1 base not matched to a gene. This CDR3 comprises 13 residues. CDR3: CASSLNRGTEAFF. Written as DNA, the CDR3 is TGTGCCAGCAGCTTAAACAGGGGGACTGAAGCTTTCTTT.

The chain carries TRBV7-2 and TRBJ2-1; D may be TRBD2 (5 bases). Germline V gene sequence: CDR1 SGHTA, CDR2 FQGNSA. This CDR3 is 17 amino acids long. Deletions cut 1 base from V and 4 bases from J, with 17 bases between. The CDR3 DNA sequence: TGTGCCAGCAGCTTAGGGCGGACGACACTAGGGTACAATGAGCAGTTCTTC. Protein: CASSLGRTTLGYNEQFF.

CDR3 sequence (DNA): TGTGCCAGCAGCTTAAATTGGGGGACAGGGGTTACTGAGCAGTTCTTC. Translation: CASSLNWGTGVTEQFF. The chain joins TRBV11-2 to TRBJ2-1; TRBD1 matches at 10 bases. The V segment lost 2 bases and the J segment 9 bases; nucleotides outside the gene matches: 10. This CDR3 is 16 amino acids long. The germline CDR1 and CDR2 sequences are SGHAT and FQNNGV.

This chain links TRBV5-6 with TRBJ1-6; D may be TRBD1 (6 bases). CDR1 SGHDT and CDR2 YYEEEE come from the germline V gene. V dropped 4 bases and J dropped 8 bases, with 10 bases sitting between them. This CDR3 spans 13 amino acids. CDR3 loop: CASSGPGDSPLHF. The CDR3 coding sequence is TGTGCCAGCAGCGGGCCAGGGGATTCACCCCTCCACTTT.